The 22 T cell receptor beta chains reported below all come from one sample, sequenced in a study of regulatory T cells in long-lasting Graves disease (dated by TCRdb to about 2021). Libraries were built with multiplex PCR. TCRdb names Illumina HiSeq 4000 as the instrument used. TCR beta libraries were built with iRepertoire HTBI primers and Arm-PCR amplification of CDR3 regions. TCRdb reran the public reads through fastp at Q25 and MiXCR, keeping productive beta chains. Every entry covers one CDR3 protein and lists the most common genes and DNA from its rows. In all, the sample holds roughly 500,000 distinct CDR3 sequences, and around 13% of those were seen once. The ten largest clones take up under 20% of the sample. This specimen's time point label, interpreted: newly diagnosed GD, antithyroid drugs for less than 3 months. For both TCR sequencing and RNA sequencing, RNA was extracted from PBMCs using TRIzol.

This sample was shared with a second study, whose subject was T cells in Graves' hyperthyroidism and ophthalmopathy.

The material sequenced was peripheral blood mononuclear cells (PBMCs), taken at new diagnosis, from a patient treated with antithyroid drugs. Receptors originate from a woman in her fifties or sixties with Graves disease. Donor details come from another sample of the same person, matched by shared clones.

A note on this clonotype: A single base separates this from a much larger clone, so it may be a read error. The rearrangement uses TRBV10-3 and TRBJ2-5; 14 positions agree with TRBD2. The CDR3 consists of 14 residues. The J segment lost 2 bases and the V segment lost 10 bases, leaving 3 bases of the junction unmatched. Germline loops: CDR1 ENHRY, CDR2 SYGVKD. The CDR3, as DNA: TGTGCCACGGGACTAGCGGGAGCGCAAGAGACCCAGTACTTC. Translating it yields CATGLAGAQETQYF.

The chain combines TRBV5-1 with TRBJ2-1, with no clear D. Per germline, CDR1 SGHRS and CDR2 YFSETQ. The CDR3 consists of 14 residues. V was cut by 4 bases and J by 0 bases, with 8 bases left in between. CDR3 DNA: TGCGCCAGCAGCCGTATGTACTCCTACAATGAGCAGTTCTTC. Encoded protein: CASSRMYSYNEQFF.

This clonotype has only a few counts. The CDR3 reads CASSLDGRGNSPLHF. In nucleotides, the CDR3 is TGTGCCAGCAGCTTGGATGGCAGGGGAAATTCACCCCTCCACTTT. The chain uses TRBV5-6 and TRBJ1-6; tentatively, D is TRBD1 (6 bases). V was cut by 0 bases and J by 7 bases, with 11 bases left in between. Germline CDR1 and CDR2: SGHDT and YYEEEE. There are 15 residues in the CDR3.

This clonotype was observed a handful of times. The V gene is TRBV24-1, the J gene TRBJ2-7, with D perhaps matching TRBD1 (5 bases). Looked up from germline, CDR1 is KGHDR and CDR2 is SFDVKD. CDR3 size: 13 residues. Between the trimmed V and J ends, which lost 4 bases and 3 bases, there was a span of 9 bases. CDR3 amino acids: CATSDPDSYEQYF. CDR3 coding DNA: TGTGCCACCAGTGACCCAGACAGCTACGAGCAGTACTTC.

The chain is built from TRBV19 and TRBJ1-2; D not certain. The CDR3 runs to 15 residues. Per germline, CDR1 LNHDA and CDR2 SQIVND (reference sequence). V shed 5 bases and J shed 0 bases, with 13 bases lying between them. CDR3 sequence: CASSVHFESNYGYTF. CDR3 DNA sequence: TGTGCCAGTAGTGTACATTTCGAGTCTAACTATGGCTACACCTTC. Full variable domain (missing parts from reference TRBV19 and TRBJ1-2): DGGITQSPKYLFRKEGQNVTLSCEQNLNHDAMYWYRQDPGQGLRLIYYSQIVNDFQKGDIAEGYSVSREKKESFPLTVTSAQKNPTAFYLCASSVHFESNYGYTFGSGTRLTVV.

The CDR3 DNA is TGCAGTGCTCTCCGGGACTTCAAATTCTACGAGCAGTACTTC. It is translated as CSALRDFKFYEQYF. V and J are TRBV20-1 and TRBJ2-7; weak D call: TRBD2 (6 bases). Germline V gene data show CDR1 as DFQATT and CDR2 as SNEGSKA (reference sequence). The germline V and J ends were trimmed by 5 bases and 3 bases, with 17 bases remaining between them. The length of the CDR3 is 14 residues.

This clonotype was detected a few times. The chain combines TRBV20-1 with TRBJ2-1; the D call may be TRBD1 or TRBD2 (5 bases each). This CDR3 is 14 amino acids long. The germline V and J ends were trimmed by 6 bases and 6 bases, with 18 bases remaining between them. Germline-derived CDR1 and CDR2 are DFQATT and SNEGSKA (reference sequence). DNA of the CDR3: TGCAGTGCACCGGGCGGACGAGGGGCCAATGAGCAGTTCTTC. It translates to CSAPGGRGANEQFF.

The CDR3: CATSDLLGGDTQYF. CDR3 bases: TGTGCCACCAGTGATTTGCTGGGGGGGGATACGCAGTATTTT. V and J are TRBV24-1 and TRBJ2-3; 7 bases map to TRBD2. V trimming: 0 bases; J trimming: 6 bases; junction bases outside the gene matches: 2. The germline gives CDR1 KGHDR, CDR2 SFDVKD. The CDR3 consists of 14 residues.

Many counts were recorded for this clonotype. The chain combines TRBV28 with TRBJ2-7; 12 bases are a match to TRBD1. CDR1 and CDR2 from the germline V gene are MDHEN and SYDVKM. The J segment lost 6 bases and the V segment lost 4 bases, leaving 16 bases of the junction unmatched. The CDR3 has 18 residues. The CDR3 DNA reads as TGTGCCAGCAGTTCCCCGGGACAGGGGGCGCGGGCTAGTTCCGAGCAGTACTTC. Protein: CASSSPGQGARASSEQYF.

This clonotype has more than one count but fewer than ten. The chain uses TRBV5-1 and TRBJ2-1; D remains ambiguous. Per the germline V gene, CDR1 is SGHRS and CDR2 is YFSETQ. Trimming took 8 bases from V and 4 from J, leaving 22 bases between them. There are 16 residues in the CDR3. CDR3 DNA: TGCGCCAGTGGTAGTTTAGGGCAAACCTCATACAATGAGCAGTTCTTC. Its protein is CASGSLGQTSYNEQFF.

CDR3 region: CAWRTSYEQFF. Here the CDR3 DNA reads TGTGCCTGGAGGACTAGCTATGAGCAGTTCTTC. This chain joins TRBV30 and TRBJ2-1; 7 bases map to TRBD2. Germline values: CDR1 GTSNPN, CDR2 SVGIG (reference sequence). The CDR3 has 11 residues. J gave up 8 bases and V 3 bases, and 1 base lay outside the gene matches.

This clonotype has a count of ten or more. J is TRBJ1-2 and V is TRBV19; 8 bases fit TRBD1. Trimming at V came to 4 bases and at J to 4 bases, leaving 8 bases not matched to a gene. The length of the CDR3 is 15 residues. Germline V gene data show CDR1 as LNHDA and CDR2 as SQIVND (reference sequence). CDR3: CASSTDRGRGYGYTF. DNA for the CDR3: TGTGCCAGTAGTACCGACAGGGGCCGCGGCTATGGCTACACCTTC.

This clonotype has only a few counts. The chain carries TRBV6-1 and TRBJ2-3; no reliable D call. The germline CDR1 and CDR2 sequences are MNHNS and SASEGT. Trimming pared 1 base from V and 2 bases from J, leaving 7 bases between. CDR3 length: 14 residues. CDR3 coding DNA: TGTGCCAGCAGTGAAGGGTGGGACACAGATACGCAGTATTTT. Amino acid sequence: CASSEGWDTDTQYF.

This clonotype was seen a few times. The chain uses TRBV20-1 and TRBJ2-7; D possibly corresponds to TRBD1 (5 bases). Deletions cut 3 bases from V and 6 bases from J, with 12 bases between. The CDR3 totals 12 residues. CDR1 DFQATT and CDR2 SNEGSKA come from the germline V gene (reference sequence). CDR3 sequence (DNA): TGCAGTGCTAGTTGGCAGGGTCGCGAGCAGTACTTC. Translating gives CSASWQGREQYF.

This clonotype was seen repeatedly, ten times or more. CDR3 residues: CASSSEAFSGNTIYF. CDR3 DNA sequence: TGTGCCAGCAGCTCTGAAGCCTTCTCTGGAAACACCATATATTTT. The chain couples TRBV11-2 to TRBJ1-3; D remains ambiguous. This CDR3 comprises 15 residues. V lost 4 bases and J lost 0, with 10 bases in between. Germline values: CDR1 SGHAT, CDR2 FQNNGV.

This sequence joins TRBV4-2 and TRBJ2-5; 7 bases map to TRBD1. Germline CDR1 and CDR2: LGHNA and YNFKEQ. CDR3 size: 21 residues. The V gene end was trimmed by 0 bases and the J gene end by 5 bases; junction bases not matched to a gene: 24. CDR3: CASSQDRWRFQSTGMGETQYF. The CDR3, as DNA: TGTGCCAGCAGCCAAGATCGATGGCGGTTCCAATCGACAGGGATGGGGGAGACCCAGTACTTC.

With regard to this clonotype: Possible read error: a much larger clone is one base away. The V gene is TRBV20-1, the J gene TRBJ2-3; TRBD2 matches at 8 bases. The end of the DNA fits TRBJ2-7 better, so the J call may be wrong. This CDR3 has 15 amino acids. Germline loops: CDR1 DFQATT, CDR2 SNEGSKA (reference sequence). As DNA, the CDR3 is TGCAGTGCACGGAGCGGGAGCGGTCCCTACAATGAGCAGTACTTC. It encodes CSARSGSGPYNEQYF.

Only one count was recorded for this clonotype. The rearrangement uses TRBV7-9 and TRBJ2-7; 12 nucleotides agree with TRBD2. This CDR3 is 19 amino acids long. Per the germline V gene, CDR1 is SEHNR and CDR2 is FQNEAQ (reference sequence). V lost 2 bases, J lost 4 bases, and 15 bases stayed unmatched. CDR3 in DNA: TGTGCCAGCAGCTTAACCTCCCGGCCTAGCGGGAGGGCCATTTACGAGCAGTACTTC. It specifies CASSLTSRPSGRAIYEQYF.

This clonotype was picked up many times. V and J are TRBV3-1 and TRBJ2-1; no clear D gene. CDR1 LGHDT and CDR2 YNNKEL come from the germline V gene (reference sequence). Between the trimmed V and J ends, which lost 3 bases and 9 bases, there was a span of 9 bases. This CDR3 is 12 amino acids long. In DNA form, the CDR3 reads TGTGCCAGCAGCCAGATCGTGCGTGAGCAGTTCTTC. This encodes CASSQIVREQFF.

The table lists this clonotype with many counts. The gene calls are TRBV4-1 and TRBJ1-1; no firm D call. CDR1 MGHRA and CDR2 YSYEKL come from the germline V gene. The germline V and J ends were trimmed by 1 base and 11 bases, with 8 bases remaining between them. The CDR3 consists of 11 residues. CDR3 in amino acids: CASSQGMVAFF. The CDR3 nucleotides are TGCGCCAGCAGCCAAGGCATGGTCGCTTTCTTT.

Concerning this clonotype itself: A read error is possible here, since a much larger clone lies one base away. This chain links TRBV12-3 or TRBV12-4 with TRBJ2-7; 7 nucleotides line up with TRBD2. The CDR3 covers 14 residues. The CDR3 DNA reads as TGTGCCACCAGTCCAAGCGGGATCGTCTACGAGCAGTACTTC. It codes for CATSPSGIVYEQYF.

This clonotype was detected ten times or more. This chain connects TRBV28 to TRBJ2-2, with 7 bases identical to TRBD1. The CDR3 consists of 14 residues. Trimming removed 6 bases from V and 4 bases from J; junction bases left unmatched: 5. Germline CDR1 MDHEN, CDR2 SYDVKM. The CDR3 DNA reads TGTGCCAGCAGCCAGGACAGGCTCACCGGGGAGCTGTTTTTT. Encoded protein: CASSQDRLTGELFF.